Presented here are 20 T cell receptor beta chains from one specimen sequenced in a study of T cell repertoires in cytomegalovirus infection. No antigens are known for them. Via MiXCR, TCRdb re-called the reads, giving one row per CDR3 protein. The profile shows over 40,000 distinct CDR3 sequences, roughly 19% of them singletons. The source was CD8+ T cells from cultured PBMCs, collected from culture after CMV antigen stimulation. These receptor sequences come from a human donor in good health (CMV status not recorded). Some clones in this sample may be carry-over from other donors' samples.

This clonotype came up many times. The chain is built from TRBV12-3 or TRBV12-4 and TRBJ1-3; D gene ambiguous. V lost 8 bases to trimming and J lost 9 bases, with 17 bases between them. CDR3 length: 13 residues. The CDR3 here is CASASGASGTIYF. The CDR3 DNA is TGTGCCAGCGCGTCGGGAGCTTCGGGCACCATATATTTT.

This clonotype was found a few times. The V and J genes are TRBV6-6 and TRBJ2-1; 10 bases align to TRBD2. This CDR3 is built from 15 residues. CDR1 and CDR2 from the germline V gene are MNHNY and SVGAGI (reference sequence). The trim removed 8 bases at V and 4 bases at J, leaving 8 bases unmatched. The CDR3 loop reads CASSGKRGGYNEQFF. For the CDR3, the DNA is TGTGCCAGCTCGGGTAAGCGGGGGGGGTACAATGAGCAGTTCTTC.

This chain connects TRBV2 to TRBJ2-5; tentatively, D is TRBD1 or TRBD2 (5 bases each). V lost 4 bases, J lost 0 bases, and 9 bases lay in between. The CDR3 contains 14 residues. Germline V lookup: CDR1 SNHLY, CDR2 FYNNEI. The CDR3 sequence is CASSGRDHQETQYF. In DNA form, the CDR3 reads TGTGCCAGCAGTGGCCGGGACCACCAAGAGACCCAGTACTTC. Full variable domain (remainder filled in from reference TRBV2 and TRBJ2-5): EPEVTQTPSHQVTQMGQEVILRCVPISNHLYFYWYRQILGQKVEFLVSFYNNEISEKSEIFDDQFSVERPDGSNFTLKIRSTKLEDSAMYFCASSGRDHQETQYFGPGTRLLVL.

The chain links TRBV24-1 to TRBJ2-2; 10 positions agree with TRBD2. The CDR3 totals 17 residues. Germline trimming cut 4 bases from V and 7 bases from J; bases unmatched to any gene: 11. The germline CDR1 and CDR2 sequences are KGHDR and SFDVKD. CDR3 in amino acids: CATSEFPSAGGRGELFF. CDR3 nucleotide sequence: TGTGCCACCAGTGAATTCCCCTCAGCGGGGGGGCGCGGGGAGCTGTTTTTT.

This clonotype was counted ten times or more. V is TRBV4-1 and J is TRBJ2-1, with 10 bases aligning to TRBD2. This CDR3 has 17 residues. CDR1 and CDR2 (germline): MGHRA, YSYEKL. The junction had 6 bases not matched to a gene; V was cut back by 0 bases and J by 4 bases. DNA of the CDR3: TGCGCCAGCAGCCAAGATAGAGCGGGAGGGCCGTACAATGAGCAGTTCTTC. This sequence encodes CASSQDRAGGPYNEQFF.

The chain carries TRBV20-1 and TRBJ2-1; D perhaps matches TRBD2 (5 bases). Germline CDR1 DFQATT, CDR2 SNEGSKA (reference sequence). V was cut by 4 bases and J by 9 bases, with 22 bases left in between. The length of the CDR3 is 15 residues. In nucleotides, the CDR3 is TGCAGTGCTAAGGACGCCGGGGTCACCAACGCTGAGCAGTTCTTC. Amino acid sequence: CSAKDAGVTNAEQFF.

The chain has TRBV20-1 and TRBJ2-1; 7 bases align to TRBD1. V trimming: 5 bases; J trimming: 5 bases; junction bases outside the gene matches: 6. The CDR3 sequence is 13 residues long. The germline gives CDR1 DFQATT, CDR2 SNEGSKA (reference sequence). In DNA, the CDR3 is TGCAGTGCTGATGACAGGGCAAACAATGAGCAGTTCTTC. Translating gives CSADDRANNEQFF.

The chain recombines TRBV12-3 or TRBV12-4 with TRBJ2-6; no clear D gene. CDR3 length equals 12 residues. The V and J ends lost 7 bases and 3 bases respectively, with 4 bases between them. The CDR3 DNA reads TGTGCCAGCAAGGGTGGGGCCAACGTCCTGACTTTC. Translating it yields CASKGGANVLTF.

This clonotype occurred many times. V usage is TRBV6-2 or TRBV6-3 and J usage is TRBJ1-2, with a weak D call TRBD1 (5 bases). The V end was cut by 8 bases, the J end by 3 bases, with 13 bases between. Germline CDR1 is MNHEY and CDR2 is SVGEGT. The CDR3 covers 13 residues. The CDR3 loop is CASGDGGYYGYTF. As DNA, the CDR3 is TGTGCCAGCGGAGACGGGGGATACTATGGCTACACCTTC.

The genes are TRBV10-3 and TRBJ2-7; D perhaps matches TRBD1 (5 bases). The CDR3 is 13 amino acids. Germline lookup yields CDR1 ENHRY and CDR2 SYGVKD. The V gene lost 2 bases and the J gene lost 4 bases, with 9 bases spanning the gap. This CDR3 reads CAISEGRDYEQYF. CDR3 DNA: TGTGCCATCAGTGAGGGCAGGGATTACGAGCAGTACTTC.

In its sample, this clonotype was seen a few times. The chain joins TRBV7-8 to TRBJ1-5; 10 bases are shared with TRBD1. The length of the CDR3 is 13 residues. Germline loops: CDR1 SGHVS, CDR2 FQNEAQ. V gave up 6 bases and J gave up 9 bases; unmatched junction bases: 5. The CDR3 nucleotides are TGTGCCAGCAGTTTCGGACAGGGGGGGCCCCAGCATTTT. It specifies CASSFGQGGPQHF.

A note on this clonotype: A read error may account for a junction end that differs from germline. This chain joins TRBV6-2 or TRBV6-3 and TRBJ2-1, with 11 nucleotides matching TRBD2. Germline loops: CDR1 MNHEY, CDR2 SVGEGT. The CDR3 is 14 residues long. The CDR3 nucleotides read TGTTCCAGCAGTATAGCGGGAGGGCCCAATGAGCAGTTCTTC. It yields the protein CSSSIAGGPNEQFF.

Details on this clonotype: A much larger clone lies one base from this, so it may be a read error. The CDR3 region is CASGLGGPYSNQRQHF. As DNA, the CDR3 is TGTGCTAGTGGTTTGGGAGGGCCATATAGCAATCAGCGCCAGCATTTT. The genes are TRBV12-5 and TRBJ1-5; D not certain. The CDR3 covers 16 residues. Germline V gene data show CDR1 as LGHNT and CDR2 as FRNRAP.

This clonotype is medium-sized within its sample. The CDR3 loop is CASSPALGAGGGDTEAFF. The DNA of the CDR3 is TGTGCCAGCAGCCCCGCCTTGGGCGCGGGGGGAGGAGACACTGAAGCTTTCTTT. J is TRBJ1-1 and V is TRBV7-8; perhaps TRBD1 as D (5 bases). The CDR3 has 18 amino acids. Between the trimmed V and J ends, which lost 5 bases and 3 bases, there was a span of 25 bases. Germline CDR1 and CDR2: SGHVS and FQNEAQ.

V is TRBV7-3 and J is TRBJ2-7, with D perhaps matching TRBD1 or TRBD2 (5 bases each). The CDR3 has 14 amino acids. In germline, CDR1 is SGHTA, CDR2 FQGTGA. Trimming took off 3 bases at V and 6 bases at J, with 15 bases between the two ends. The DNA for the CDR3 is TGTGCCAGCAGCTTGGGTAGCGCCCAGGGCGAGCAGTACTTC. This translates into CASSLGSAQGEQYF.

The rearrangement joins TRBV27 to TRBJ2-7; TRBD1 matches 8 bases. The V gene end was trimmed by 5 bases and the J gene end by 5 bases; junction bases not matched to a gene: 14. There are 16 residues in the CDR3. Germline lookup yields CDR1 MNHEY and CDR2 SMNVEV (reference sequence). CDR3: CASSPRGQVAFHEQYF. The CDR3 nucleotides read TGTGCCAGCAGTCCACGGGGACAGGTTGCATTCCACGAGCAGTACTTC.

Only a few counts were recorded for this clonotype. The chain combines TRBV27 with TRBJ2-5; D may be TRBD2 (5 bases). The CDR3 runs to 14 residues. Trimming took off 5 bases at V and 5 bases at J, with 15 bases between the two ends. Germline CDR1 MNHEY, CDR2 SMNVEV (reference sequence). The CDR3: CASSPAAAGETQYF. In nucleotides, the CDR3 is TGTGCCAGCAGTCCCGCGGCGGCGGGTGAGACCCAGTACTTC.

This clonotype came up many times. V gene TRBV11-2 combines with J gene TRBJ2-7; no clear D. Germline-derived CDR1 and CDR2 are SGHAT and FQNNGV. There are 13 residues in the CDR3. V gave up 3 bases and J gave up 3 bases, with 9 bases separating them. The CDR3 is CASSFGDIYEQYF. CDR3 sequence (DNA): TGTGCCAGCAGCTTCGGCGACATCTACGAGCAGTACTTC.

This clonotype was counted at least ten times. The chain joins TRBV11-3 to TRBJ2-4, with D unresolved. The CDR3 extends over 15 amino acids. CDR1 is SGHNT, CDR2 YENEEA, per germline. V was cut by 4 bases and J by 0 bases, with 10 bases left in between. The CDR3: CASSYGRVAKNIQYF. The CDR3 DNA reads TGTGCCAGCAGCTACGGACGGGTAGCCAAAAACATTCAGTACTTC.

Only a few counts were recorded for this clonotype. The chain recombines TRBV6-1 with TRBJ2-1; 9 positions match TRBD2. CDR3 length equals 14 residues. Germline V gene lookup returns CDR1 MNHNS and CDR2 SASEGT. J gave up 6 bases and V 7 bases, and 7 bases lay outside the gene matches. CDR3 residues: CASTKAGGFNEQFF. DNA for the CDR3: TGTGCCAGCACGAAAGCGGGAGGTTTCAATGAGCAGTTCTTC.